Below are 20 T cell receptor beta chains sequenced from a single sample in a study of CD8+ T cells in alopecia areata. Treatment defined: oral pan-JAK inhibitor, 5-10 mg twice daily. Extraction of RNA preceded its reverse transcription into cDNA, which served as the sequencing template. Generated by immunoSEQ multiplex PCR, the TCRdb table keeps only in-frame clones and is missing some. The profile shows 150,000 to 200,000 clones, roughly 70% of them singletons. This specimen consisted of CD4+ T cells sorted from blood, obtained around week 47, from a patient treated with tofacitinib. The receptors originated from a human donor with alopecia areata.

CDR3 nucleotide sequence: TGTGCCTGGAGTCAGGGACAGGGACTAAATCAGCCCCAGCATTTT. Amino acid sequence: CAWSQGQGLNQPQHF. The V gene is TRBV30, the J gene TRBJ1-5, with 9 bases that match TRBD1. Germline V gene data show CDR1 as GTSNPN and CDR2 as SVGIG (reference sequence). V shed 2 bases, J shed 4 bases, and the junction held 6 bases outside the gene matches. This CDR3 is built from 15 residues.

This chain connects TRBV5-6 to TRBJ1-1, with 7 bases identical to TRBD1. Trimming at V came to 7 bases and at J to 4 bases, leaving 7 bases not matched to a gene. This CDR3 is built from 13 residues. Germline CDR1 and CDR2: SGHDT and YYEEEE. The CDR3 is CASSLDRVTEAFF. In nucleotides, the CDR3 is TGTGCCAGCTCCTTAGACAGGGTCACTGAAGCTTTCTTT.

This clone was detected only once. This rearrangement joins TRBV7-2 to TRBJ1-1; 7 bases map to TRBD1. The CDR3 is 14 residues long. Germline V CDR1 and CDR2: SGHTA, FQGNSA. V lost 6 bases, J lost 5 bases, and 9 bases stayed unmatched. CDR3 amino acids: CASSTRQGRTEAFF. The CDR3, as DNA: TGTGCCAGCAGTACCCGACAGGGACGAACTGAAGCTTTCTTT.

This clone was detected many times. The DNA for the CDR3 is TGCGCCAGCAGCCAAGTGCCAGCGGGGAACACCGGGGAGCTGTTTTTT. Residues: CASSQVPAGNTGELFF. The J gene is TRBJ2-2, the V gene TRBV4-1; possibly TRBD2 for D (6 bases). Trimming took 1 base from V and 1 from J, leaving 10 bases between them. Germline CDR1 MGHRA, CDR2 YSYEKL. This CDR3 spans 16 amino acids.

The CDR3 reads CASSLTPGLAGGADTQYF. DNA of the CDR3: TGTGCCAGCAGCTTGACCCCGGGACTAGCGGGGGGGGCAGATACGCAGTATTTT. J is TRBJ2-3 and V is TRBV7-2, with 16 bases that match TRBD2. Germline trimming cut 3 bases from V and 4 bases from J; bases unmatched to any gene: 7. Germline V gene lookup returns CDR1 SGHTA and CDR2 FQGNSA. This CDR3 region has 18 residues.

The J gene is TRBJ2-5, the V gene TRBV6-5; no definite D call. The CDR3 extends over 14 amino acids. V was clipped by 2 bases and J by 2 bases, with 9 bases between them. CDR1 is MNHEY, CDR2 SVGAGI, per germline. CDR3 loop: CASSYLGGQETQYF. CDR3 nucleotides: TGTGCCAGCAGTTACCTCGGCGGACAAGAGACCCAGTACTTC.

In this sample, this clone turned up a few times. V and J are TRBV7-2 and TRBJ2-1; D is uncertain. The V end was cut by 5 bases, the J end by 8 bases, with 19 bases between. Germline V gene data show CDR1 as SGHTA and CDR2 as FQGNSA. This CDR3 has 15 amino acids. CDR3 nucleotides: TGTGCCAGCAGCCCACAAGGCCGAGGTAACTATGAGCAGTTCTTC. It is translated as CASSPQGRGNYEQFF.

This chain links TRBV5-1 with TRBJ2-3; 11 nucleotides line up with TRBD2. J gave up 3 bases and V 4 bases, and 10 bases lay outside the gene matches. The CDR3 runs 17 residues. In germline, CDR1 is SGHRS, CDR2 YFSETQ. The CDR3 here is CASSVAGASGGTDTQYF. CDR3 DNA: TGCGCCAGCAGCGTCGCCGGGGCTAGCGGGGGGACAGATACGCAGTATTTT.

This clone was observed a few times. J is TRBJ2-1 and V is TRBV4-1; 7 bases line up with TRBD2. CDR1 is MGHRA, CDR2 YSYEKL, per germline. There are 13 residues in the CDR3. J gave up 6 bases and V 6 bases, and 5 bases lay outside the gene matches. CDR3 protein: CASSTGGRNEQFF. The CDR3 region has the DNA TGCGCCAGCAGTACGGGGGGACGCAATGAGCAGTTCTTC.

V is TRBV7-3 and J is TRBJ2-5; D ambiguous. Germline CDR1 is SGHTA and CDR2 is FQGTGA. This CDR3 comprises 12 residues. V shed 2 bases and J shed 4 bases, with 5 bases lying between them. CDR3 bases: TGTGCCAGCAGCTTATTGAGAGAGACCCAGTACTTC. Translating gives CASSLLRETQYF.

The rearrangement joins TRBV30 to TRBJ2-7; TRBD1 agrees at 8 bases. Unmatched junction bases numbered 9, after V lost 7 bases and J lost 1 base. The CDR3 has 14 residues. Germline CDR1 reads GTSNPN; CDR2 reads SVGIG (reference sequence). CDR3 loop: CALHQGAGSYEQYF. CDR3 nucleotide sequence: TGTGCCTTACACCAGGGGGCAGGTTCCTACGAGCAGTACTTC.

The chain joins TRBV9 to TRBJ2-5, with a tentative D call TRBD1 (6 bases). Trimming pared 3 bases from V and 4 bases from J, leaving 7 bases between. The CDR3 runs 12 residues. Germline lookup yields CDR1 SGDLS and CDR2 YYNGEE. The CDR3 loop reads CASSAGVETQYF. The CDR3 DNA reads as TGTGCCAGCAGCGCAGGGGTAGAGACCCAGTACTTC.

V is TRBV30 and J is TRBJ1-5, with D perhaps matching TRBD1 (5 bases). This CDR3 comprises 17 residues. V was cut by 0 bases and J by 4 bases, with 19 bases left in between. Germline V lookup: CDR1 GTSNPN, CDR2 SVGIG (reference sequence). CDR3 nucleotide sequence: TGTGCCTGGAGTGTATTCGGTGCAGGGTTAAGGAATCAGCCCCAGCATTTT. It codes for CAWSVFGAGLRNQPQHF.

The genes are TRBV5-1 and TRBJ2-2; possibly TRBD2 for D (6 bases). CDR3 length equals 15 residues. Trimming took 2 bases from V and 6 from J, leaving 14 bases between them. CDR1 and CDR2 (germline): SGHRS, YFSETQ. CDR3 in DNA: TGCGCCAGCAGCTTAAAGGGACTCCCCGCCGGGGAGCTGTTTTTT. Translated: CASSLKGLPAGELFF.

This clone was counted a few times. CDR3 sequence (DNA): TGTGCCAGCTCACCACAAGGCGGGACAGGTTCCTACGAGCAGTACTTC. This gives the protein CASSPQGGTGSYEQYF. The rearrangement links TRBV18 to TRBJ2-7; 8 bases are a match to TRBD1. CDR3 length equals 16 residues. The germline V gene encodes CDR1 KGHSH and CDR2 LQKENI. V was pared by 1 base and J by 1 base, with 6 bases of the junction left unmatched.

The chain links TRBV5-1 to TRBJ2-5; 9 bases are shared with TRBD2. The CDR3 has 16 amino acids. Per germline, CDR1 SGHRS and CDR2 YFSETQ. The J segment lost 5 bases and the V segment lost 5 bases, leaving 13 bases of the junction unmatched. CDR3 residues: CASREIPGLARETQYF. The CDR3 DNA sequence: TGCGCCAGCAGAGAGATTCCCGGACTAGCGAGGGAGACCCAGTACTTC.

The J gene is TRBJ2-3, the V gene TRBV28; D gene unclear. The CDR3 covers 13 residues. The germline V gene has CDR1 MDHEN and CDR2 SYDVKM. Deletions cut 5 bases from V and 4 bases from J, with 10 bases between. The CDR3 here is CASSLSTPDTQYF. The CDR3 bases are TGTGCCAGCAGTCTATCCACCCCAGATACGCAGTATTTT. Full variable domain (outside the CDR3, taken from reference TRBV28 and TRBJ2-3): DVKVTQSSRYLVKRTGEKVFLECVQDMDHENMFWYRQDPGLGLRLIYFSYDVKMKEKGDIPEGYSVSREKKERFSLILESASTNQTSMYLCASSLSTPDTQYFGPGTRLTVL.

The rearrangement joins TRBV27 to TRBJ2-7; D is undetermined. The CDR3 loop spans 15 amino acids. CDR1 and CDR2 from the germline V gene are MNHEY and SMNVEV (reference sequence). Trimming took off 6 bases at V and 2 bases at J, with 17 bases between the two ends. CDR3 amino acids: CASSLGIPGPYEQYF. DNA for the CDR3: TGTGCCAGCAGCCTAGGAATCCCAGGTCCCTACGAGCAGTACTTC.

In its sample, this clone was seen once. In DNA, the CDR3 is TGCAGTGCACAGACAGGGAATGGCTACACCTTC. Translation: CSAQTGNGYTF. The chain is built from TRBV20-1 and TRBJ1-2, with 7 bases identical to TRBD1. The germline CDR1 and CDR2 sequences are DFQATT and SNEGSKA (reference sequence). Trimming at V came to 6 bases and at J to 6 bases, leaving 4 bases not matched to a gene. This CDR3 is built from 11 residues.

This clone was recorded only once. J is TRBJ2-2 and V is TRBV7-7; 8 bases fit TRBD1. With 5 bases clipped from V and 0 bases from J, the junction kept 8 bases outside the gene matches. Germline loops: CDR1 SSHAT, CDR2 FNYEAQ (reference sequence). The CDR3 is 17 residues long. CDR3 sequence (DNA): TGTGCCAGCAGCCAAGGACAGGGTGTAGCGAACACCGGGGAGCTGTTTTTT. This encodes CASSQGQGVANTGELFF.